Sequencing of this T cell receptor beta chain was carried out in a study of T cells after yellow fever vaccination. In its sample, this clonotype was seen a few times. Antigen unknown. Via MiXCR, TCRdb re-called the 5' RACE reads, giving one row per CDR3 protein. The top ten clones hold 15% to 20% of a sample with roughly 400,000 distinct CDR3 sequences, 18% of them seen once. Broader study findings: After the booster, 96% of CD4 and 75% to 90% of CD8 primary-response clones were re-detected.

The receptor was isolated from a man aged 18 to 30 who received the YFV17D yellow fever vaccine. Sequences were derived from PBMCs, sampled before the yellow fever booster vaccination.

The CDR3: CATSDRGQGNTGELFF. CDR3 DNA: TGTGCCACCAGTGACCGGGGACAGGGGAACACCGGGGAGCTGTTTTTT. V gene TRBV24-1 combines with J gene TRBJ2-2; 9 bases match TRBD1. From germline, CDR1 is KGHDR and CDR2 SFDVKD. The length of the CDR3 is 16 residues. The J segment lost 1 base and the V segment lost 4 bases, leaving 3 bases of the junction unmatched.